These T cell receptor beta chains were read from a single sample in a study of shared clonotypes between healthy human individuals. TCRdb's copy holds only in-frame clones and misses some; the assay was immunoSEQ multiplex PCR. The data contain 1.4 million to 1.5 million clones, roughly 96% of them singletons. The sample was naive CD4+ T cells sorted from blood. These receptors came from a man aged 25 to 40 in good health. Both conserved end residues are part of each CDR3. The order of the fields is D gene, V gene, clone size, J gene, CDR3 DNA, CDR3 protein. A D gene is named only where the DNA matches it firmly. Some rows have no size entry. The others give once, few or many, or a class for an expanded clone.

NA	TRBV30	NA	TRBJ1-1	TGTGCCTGGAGTGTATTACCACCGACTGAAGCTTTCTTT	CAWSVLPPTEAFF
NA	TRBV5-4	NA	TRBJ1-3	TGTGCCAGCAGCTTGGGGGGGGCCGGGAACACCATATATTTT	CASSLGGAGNTIYF
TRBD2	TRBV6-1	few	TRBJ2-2	TGTGCCAGCAGTGGACTAGCGGGAGTGGGCGGGGAGCTGTTTTTT	CASSGLAGVGGELFF
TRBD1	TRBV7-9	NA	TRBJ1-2	TGTGCCAGCAGCCGCAGCCAGGGGGGCGGGGGCTACACCTTC	CASSRSQGGGGYTF
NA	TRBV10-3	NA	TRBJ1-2	TGTGCCATCAGGGAGCAATACCGGGACACCATTAAGCGGACGCGTGGCTACACCTTC	CAIREQYRDTIKRTRGYTF
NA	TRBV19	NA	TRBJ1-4	TGTGCCAGTAGTACAGGGGTTCGGGAAAAACTGTTTTTT	CASSTGVREKLFF
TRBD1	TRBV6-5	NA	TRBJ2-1	TGTGCCAGCAGTTACCAGCCAGGGGGTTACAATGAGCAGTTCTTC	CASSYQPGGYNEQFF
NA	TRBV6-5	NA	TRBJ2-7	TGTGCCAGCAGTGAACACTACGAGCAGTACTTC	CASSEHYEQYF
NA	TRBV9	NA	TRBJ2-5	TGTGCCAGCAGCGCACATAGTGGAATACAAGAGACCCAGTACTTC	CASSAHSGIQETQYF
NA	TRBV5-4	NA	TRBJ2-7	TGTGCCAGCAGCTTGGACGCAGGCTCCTACGAGCAGTACTTC	CASSLDAGSYEQYF
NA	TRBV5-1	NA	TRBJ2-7	TGCGCCAGCAGCCAAGCCCACGAGGGTTACGGGCAGTACTTC	CASSQAHEGYGQYF